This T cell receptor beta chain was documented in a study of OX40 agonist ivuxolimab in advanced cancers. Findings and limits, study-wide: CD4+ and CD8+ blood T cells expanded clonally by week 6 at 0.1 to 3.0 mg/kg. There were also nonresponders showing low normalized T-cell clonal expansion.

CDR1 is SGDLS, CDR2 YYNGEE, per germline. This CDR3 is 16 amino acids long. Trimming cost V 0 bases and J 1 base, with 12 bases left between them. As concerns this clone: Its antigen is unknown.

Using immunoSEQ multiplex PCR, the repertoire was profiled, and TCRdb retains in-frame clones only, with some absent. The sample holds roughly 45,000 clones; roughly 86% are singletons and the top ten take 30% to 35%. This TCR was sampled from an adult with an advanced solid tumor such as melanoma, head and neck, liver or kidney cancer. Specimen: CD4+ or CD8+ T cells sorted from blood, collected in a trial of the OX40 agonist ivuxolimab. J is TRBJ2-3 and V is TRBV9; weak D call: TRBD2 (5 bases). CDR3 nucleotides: TGTGCCAGCAGCGTAGTGTCTAGCCTACGCACAGATACGCAGTATTTT. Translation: CASSVVSSLRTDTQYF.